These 20 T cell receptor beta chains originate from one sample sequenced in a study of blood T cell repertoires in COVID-19. Assay: immunoSEQ multiplex PCR; the TCRdb copy retains only in-frame clones and omits some. In the table there are 50,000 to 70,000 clones, about 87% of which are singletons. The material sequenced was peripheral blood. These TCRs come from a man aged 60 to 69 with active or convalescent COVID-19.

The table lists this clone with a count of one. The chain has TRBV9 and TRBJ2-3, with D perhaps matching TRBD2 (5 bases). The V gene's germline CDR1 is SGDLS and CDR2 YYNGEE. V shed 6 bases and J shed 4 bases, with 12 bases lying between them. This CDR3 is 13 amino acids long. The CDR3 sequence: CASKEGSADTQYF. The CDR3 DNA reads as TGTGCCAGCAAAGAGGGATCCGCAGATACGCAGTATTTT.

This clone has a single count. The rearrangement uses TRBV28 and TRBJ1-2; no definite D call. From germline, CDR1 is MDHEN and CDR2 SYDVKM. The CDR3 consists of 15 residues. Deletions cut 5 bases from V and 3 bases from J, with 16 bases between. The CDR3 sequence is CASSDRAWRDYGYTF. The CDR3 DNA sequence: TGTGCCAGCAGTGATCGGGCTTGGCGGGACTATGGCTACACCTTC.

This clone has a single count. The V call is TRBV27, the J call TRBJ1-5, with D maybe TRBD1 (6 bases). V lost 10 bases and J 2 bases, leaving 9 bases between the germline ends. Germline V lookup: CDR1 MNHEY, CDR2 SMNVEV (reference sequence). This CDR3 region has 12 residues. The CDR3 DNA is TGTGCCACCAGGACAGGCAATCAGCCCCAGCATTTT. Translation: CATRTGNQPQHF.

V and J are TRBV18 and TRBJ2-3, with TRBD2 matching over 10 bases. CDR3 size: 16 residues. The V and J ends lost 4 bases and 0 bases, in that order; junction bases with no gene match: 4. Per the germline V gene, CDR1 is KGHSH and CDR2 is LQKENI. The CDR3 nucleotides are TGTGCCAGCTCACGCACTAGCGGGGAAAGCACAGATACGCAGTATTTT. Protein: CASSRTSGESTDTQYF.

The V gene is TRBV2, the J gene TRBJ2-2, with D tentatively TRBD1 (5 bases). The CDR3 is 14 residues long. The germline V and J ends were trimmed by 4 bases and 7 bases, with 13 bases remaining between them. Germline CDR1 SNHLY, CDR2 FYNNEI. The CDR3 sequence is CASSARQGIGELFF. CDR3 bases: TGTGCCAGCAGTGCTCGGCAGGGTATCGGGGAGCTGTTTTTT.

The rearrangement joins TRBV5-5 to TRBJ2-1; 13 positions agree with TRBD2. This CDR3 spans 18 amino acids. Germline CDR1 SGHKS, CDR2 YYEKEE (reference sequence). With V trimmed by 3 bases and J by 6 bases, 12 bases remained unmatched. The DNA for the CDR3 is TGTGCCAGCAGCTCTTACCTGGGACTAGCGGGGTCAGGCAATGAGCAGTTCTTC. Translation gives CASSSYLGLAGSGNEQFF.

This sequence joins TRBV5-4 and TRBJ2-3; a possible D gene is TRBD1 (6 bases). The V end was cut by 3 bases, the J end by 2 bases, with 10 bases between. CDR1 and CDR2 from the germline V gene are SGHNT and YYREEE (reference sequence). The CDR3 contains 14 residues. CDR3 sequence reads: CASSSTGSTDTQYF. In DNA, the CDR3 is TGTGCCAGCAGCTCGACAGGTTCCACAGATACGCAGTATTTT.

The chain is built from TRBV4-3 and TRBJ1-5; D not certain. The CDR3 extends over 13 amino acids. V lost 0 bases and J lost 6, with 6 bases in between. Germline CDR1 reads LGHNA; CDR2 reads YSLEER. The CDR3 sequence is CASSQDPSQPQHF. The CDR3 DNA sequence: TGCGCCAGCAGCCAAGATCCCAGTCAGCCCCAGCATTTT.

The chain employs TRBV28 and TRBJ1-2, with TRBD1 identical over 9 bases. J gave up 8 bases and V 6 bases, and 13 bases lay outside the gene matches. The CDR3 consists of 15 residues. The germline V gene has CDR1 MDHEN and CDR2 SYDVKM. In DNA, the CDR3 is TGTGCCAGCAGCCAATCCGGGACAGGGAGTAGCGGCTACACCTTC. Residues: CASSQSGTGSSGYTF.

This clone occurred once. The chain links TRBV4-1 to TRBJ2-1; 15 bases are a match to TRBD2. From germline, CDR1 is MGHRA and CDR2 YSYEKL. This CDR3 has 21 amino acids. J gave up 5 bases and V 0 bases, and 14 bases lay outside the gene matches. The chain's CDR3 is CASSQDIVGTSGGLWDNEQFF. The DNA of the CDR3 is TGCGCCAGCAGCCAAGATATAGTTGGGACTAGCGGGGGGCTATGGGACAATGAGCAGTTCTTC.

The V call is TRBV7-6, the J call TRBJ2-7; no clear D. Trimming shortened V by 1 base and J by 0 bases, and 7 bases separated the two germline ends. The CDR3 has 14 amino acids. Germline CDR1 is SGHVS and CDR2 is FNYEAQ. In DNA form, the CDR3 reads TGTGCCAGCAGCTTAGGACATCTCTCCTACGAGCAGTACTTC. Residues: CASSLGHLSYEQYF.

V and J are TRBV7-2 and TRBJ2-7; a weak D match, TRBD1 (5 bases). Germline V CDR1 and CDR2: SGHTA, FQGNSA. The CDR3 sequence is 14 residues long. V dropped 1 base and J dropped 3 bases, with 10 bases sitting between them. CDR3 bases: TGTGCCAGCAGCTTAGGGGGCGCATTCTACGAGCAGTACTTC. This gives the protein CASSLGGAFYEQYF.

The rearrangement joins TRBV27 to TRBJ2-7; the match to TRBD2 covers 13 bases. In germline, CDR1 is MNHEY, CDR2 SMNVEV (reference sequence). J gave up 7 bases and V 6 bases, and 6 bases lay outside the gene matches. This CDR3 region has 14 residues. The DNA of the CDR3 is TGTGCCAGCAGCTTACCGGGACTAGCGGGAGAGCAGTACTTC. This sequence encodes CASSLPGLAGEQYF.

The J gene is TRBJ1-1, the V gene TRBV18; D gene unclear. This CDR3 is built from 13 residues. CDR1 is KGHSH and CDR2 is LQKENI in the germline V gene. With 3 bases removed from V and 3 bases from J, the gap between germline ends came to 8 bases. This CDR3 reads CASSPRRDTEAFF. The CDR3 DNA reads TGTGCCAGCTCACCCCGGCGGGACACTGAAGCTTTCTTT.

The V gene is TRBV4-2, the J gene TRBJ2-1; tentative D call: TRBD2 (5 bases). Trimming removed 1 base from V and 4 bases from J, with 11 bases in between. CDR1 is LGHNA, CDR2 YNFKEQ, per germline. The CDR3 has 15 residues. In DNA form, the CDR3 reads TGTGCCAGCAGCCAAGGGGGAGAGTATTACAATGAGCAGTTCTTC. Encoded protein: CASSQGGEYYNEQFF.

This chain uses TRBV18 with TRBJ2-7; D perhaps matches TRBD1 (6 bases). Germline V gene data show CDR1 as KGHSH and CDR2 as LQKENI. This CDR3 spans 14 amino acids. V was cut by 0 bases and J by 2 bases, with 8 bases left in between. CDR3 protein: CASSPPGQAYEQYF. CDR3 coding DNA: TGTGCCAGCTCACCACCGGGACAAGCCTACGAGCAGTACTTC.

V usage is TRBV15 and J usage is TRBJ2-2, with D hard to call. Trimming stripped 3 bases from V and 1 base from J, with 12 bases between. Germline loops: CDR1 LNHNV, CDR2 YYDKDF (reference sequence). The length of the CDR3 is 16 residues. The CDR3 loop is CATSSPLSMNTGELFF. The CDR3 nucleotides read TGTGCCACCAGCAGCCCCCTGAGTATGAACACCGGGGAGCTGTTTTTT.

V and J are TRBV6-6 and TRBJ1-1; 7 bases match TRBD1. Germline loops: CDR1 MNHNY, CDR2 SVGAGI (reference sequence). This CDR3 is 13 amino acids long. V lost 3 bases and J lost 6; bases outside the gene matches: 4. CDR3 DNA sequence: TGTGCCAGCAGTTATTCAACAGGGGCTGAAGCTTTCTTT. Translation gives CASSYSTGAEAFF.

This chain links TRBV27 with TRBJ2-7, with TRBD1 as a possible D gene (6 bases). V was cut by 5 bases and J by 6 bases, with 20 bases left in between. This CDR3 comprises 15 residues. Germline loops: CDR1 MNHEY, CDR2 SMNVEV (reference sequence). The CDR3 sequence: CASSPPGITGREQYF. The CDR3 coding sequence is TGTGCCAGCAGTCCACCAGGTATAACAGGGCGCGAGCAGTACTTC.

This clone showed up just once. The chain couples TRBV6-5 to TRBJ1-2; 8 bases line up with TRBD1. V shed 5 bases, J shed 4 bases, and the junction held 6 bases outside the gene matches. This CDR3 is 14 amino acids long. Germline CDR1 is MNHEY and CDR2 is SVGAGI. The CDR3 spells CASSKDRVGYGYTF. As DNA, the CDR3 is TGTGCCAGCAGTAAGGACAGGGTGGGCTATGGCTACACCTTC.